This T cell receptor (beta chain) emerged from a study of shared clonotypes between healthy human individuals. The study, taken as a whole, reports: Sampling covered nothing but blood. Tissue TCR repertoires likely differ from those found in blood. For naive CD4 cells, roughly 4.6% of clonotypes were shared across a handful of donors.

Authors' data handling: Filtering differed because ImmunoSEQ produced junction-only sequences that carried no quality scores. Libraries were prepared by immunoSEQ multiplex PCR; TCRdb keeps only in-frame clonotypes and omits some of them. The V and J calls and the clone size are those of that table, but D and trimming were determined from the DNA. This sample has more than 2 million clones, with about 95% found just once. Germline V gene sequence: CDR1 SGHAT, CDR2 FQDESV (reference sequence). V trimming: 7 bases; J trimming: 4 bases; junction bases outside the gene matches: 6. The CDR3 has 13 residues. In regard to this clone: Its antigen is as yet unknown.

The gene calls are TRBV11-1 and TRBJ2-5; TRBD1 aligns across 7 bases. This clonotype originated in a man aged 18 to 35 in good health. The specimen was naive CD4+ T cells sorted from blood. Regarding subset: CD45RA+ positively selected. CDR3 protein: CASTKGGPETQYF. CDR3 in DNA: TGTGCCAGCACAAAAGGGGGCCCAGAGACCCAGTACTTC.